Presented here are 24 T cell receptor beta chains from one specimen sequenced in a study of cytomegalovirus exposure and HLA in healthy donors. PCR primers comprised 60 Vbeta and 13 Jbeta primers. The assay was immunoSEQ multiplex PCR, and TCRdb's table has in-frame clones only and misses some. The sample lists some 65,000 clones, approximately 78% seen once, with about 3% in the top ten. The sequenced sample consisted of PBMCs. These receptors were obtained from a girl between 10 and 17 years old in good health and CMV-seropositive.

The chain uses TRBV30 and TRBJ1-5, with D uncertain. The CDR3 consists of 13 residues. CDR1 and CDR2 (germline): GTSNPN, SVGIG (reference sequence). V was cut by 5 bases and J by 1 base, with 9 bases left in between. Here the CDR3 reads CAWGRYSNQPQHF. The DNA for the CDR3 is TGTGCCTGGGGTCGGTACAGCAATCAGCCCCAGCATTTT.

The chain has TRBV11-2 and TRBJ2-2; D is undetermined. The CDR3 has 18 residues. With 0 bases removed from V and 0 bases from J, the gap between germline ends came to 14 bases. Germline CDR1 is SGHAT and CDR2 is FQNNGV. The chain's CDR3 is CASSLDGYSLANTGELFF. CDR3 DNA sequence: TGTGCCAGCAGCTTAGATGGGTACAGCCTCGCGAACACCGGGGAGCTGTTTTTT.

The V call is TRBV27, the J call TRBJ2-7; D uncertain. V lost 6 bases and J 5 bases, leaving 14 bases between the germline ends. CDR1 and CDR2 from the germline V gene are MNHEY and SMNVEV (reference sequence). This CDR3 is built from 13 residues. CDR3 bases: TGTGCCAGCAGATCGCAGTTGGGCCACGAGCAGTACTTC. Amino acid sequence: CASRSQLGHEQYF.

The V call is TRBV28, the J call TRBJ2-7; 10 bases align to TRBD2. Germline V gene sequence: CDR1 MDHEN, CDR2 SYDVKM. This CDR3 has 15 amino acids. Trimming removed 5 bases from V and 5 bases from J; junction bases left unmatched: 9. The CDR3 nucleotides are TGTGCCAGCAGTCCTCCAGGGCTAGCGGGAGACGAGCAGTACTTC. This codes for CASSPPGLAGDEQYF.

The chain links TRBV5-1 to TRBJ2-7; weak D call: TRBD2 (5 bases). V was clipped by 0 bases and J by 0 bases, with 10 bases between them. Per the germline V gene, CDR1 is SGHRS and CDR2 is YFSETQ. CDR3 length equals 15 residues. CDR3 DNA: TGCGCCAGCAGCTTGGACCCGGGAAGCTCCTACGAGCAGTACTTC. This codes for CASSLDPGSSYEQYF. Filled out from reference TRBV5-1 and TRBJ2-7, the complete variable domain reads KAGVTQTPRYLIKTRGQQVTLSCSPISGHRSVSWYQQTPGQGLQFLFEYFSETQRNKGNFPGRFSGRQFSNSRSEMNVSTLELGDSALYLCASSLDPGSSYEQYFGPGTRLTVT.

This chain connects TRBV27 to TRBJ1-1; the D is unclear. Trimming took 2 bases from V and 1 from J, leaving 8 bases between them. The V gene's germline CDR1 is MNHEY and CDR2 SMNVEV (reference sequence). CDR3 length: 14 amino acids. CDR3 in amino acids: CASSLSWANTEAFF. The CDR3 coding sequence is TGTGCCAGCAGTTTAAGTTGGGCGAACACTGAAGCTTTCTTT.

The J gene is TRBJ2-7, the V gene TRBV7-8, with a possible D match to TRBD2 (6 bases). V was shortened by 4 bases and J by 10 bases, with 11 bases between the two germline ends. CDR1 and CDR2 from the germline V gene are SGHVS and FQNEAQ. The CDR3 has 11 amino acids. In DNA, the CDR3 is TGTGCCAGCAGCTCGGACGGGGGTCAGTACTTC. Translation: CASSSDGGQYF.

The V and J genes are TRBV27 and TRBJ2-5; D is uncertain. This CDR3 spans 14 amino acids. Germline CDR1 is MNHEY and CDR2 is SMNVEV (reference sequence). V lost 2 bases to trimming and J lost 2 bases, with 9 bases between them. CDR3 nucleotide sequence: TGTGCCAGCAGTTTAGGGCGCCGGCAAGAGACCCAGTACTTC. Translation: CASSLGRRQETQYF.

The J gene is TRBJ2-3, the V gene TRBV6-5, with D possibly matching TRBD1 (5 bases). CDR1 and CDR2 (germline): MNHEY, SVGAGI. There are 15 residues in the CDR3. V shed 1 base and J shed 1 base, with 9 bases lying between them. The CDR3 here is CASSYWVGGTDTQYF. The CDR3 coding sequence is TGTGCCAGCAGTTACTGGGTAGGGGGCACAGATACGCAGTATTTT.

The V gene is TRBV18, the J gene TRBJ2-3; 7 bases align to TRBD1. This CDR3 contains 16 residues. Per the germline V gene, CDR1 is KGHSH and CDR2 is LQKENI. The V segment lost 4 bases and the J segment 1 base; nucleotides outside the gene matches: 8. The CDR3 coding sequence is TGTGCCAGCTCACGGACAGGAAACAGGGGCACAGATACGCAGTATTTT. Protein sequence: CASSRTGNRGTDTQYF.

The chain joins TRBV6-5 to TRBJ1-1; D is ambiguous. V was trimmed by 6 bases and J by 6 bases, leaving 14 bases between them. The CDR3 length is 13 residues. Per the germline V gene, CDR1 is MNHEY and CDR2 is SVGAGI. This CDR3 is CASRSMGSAEAFF. CDR3 bases: TGTGCCAGCAGAAGCATGGGGAGCGCTGAAGCTTTCTTT.

V and J are TRBV10-3 and TRBJ1-2, with a possible D match to TRBD1 (5 bases). This CDR3 contains 11 residues. Per the germline V gene, CDR1 is ENHRY and CDR2 is SYGVKD. The V and J ends lost 11 bases and 2 bases respectively, with 9 bases between them. The CDR3 loop is CAVRGNYGYTF. The CDR3 nucleotides are TGTGCCGTCCGGGGGAACTATGGCTACACCTTC.

The rearrangement links TRBV5-6 to TRBJ1-4; possibly TRBD1 for D (6 bases). Trimming stripped 4 bases from V and 0 bases from J, with 13 bases between. This CDR3 contains 16 residues. In germline, CDR1 is SGHDT, CDR2 YYEEEE. This chain's CDR3 is CASSRAGDTTNEKLFF. The CDR3 DNA follows: TGTGCCAGCAGCCGAGCAGGGGATACAACTAATGAAAAACTGTTTTTT.

The chain is built from TRBV10-3 and TRBJ2-7; weak D call: TRBD1 (6 bases). V shed 5 bases and J shed 3 bases, with 17 bases lying between them. The CDR3 runs to 15 residues. Germline V CDR1 and CDR2: ENHRY, SYGVKD. CDR3 sequence: CAISIVRDIDYEQYF. The CDR3 DNA reads as TGTGCCATCAGTATCGTACGGGACATCGACTACGAGCAGTACTTC.

The J gene is TRBJ2-3, the V gene TRBV10-3; 10 bases are a match to TRBD1. The CDR3 has 14 amino acids. V lost 10 bases and J lost 5; bases outside the gene matches: 9. The germline gives CDR1 ENHRY, CDR2 SYGVKD. The DNA for the CDR3 is TGTGCCACCTTGGACAGGGGGAGTATAGATACGCAGTATTTT. Its translation is CATLDRGSIDTQYF.

This chain joins TRBV5-1 and TRBJ2-7; weak D call: TRBD2 (7 bases). Germline CDR1 is SGHRS and CDR2 is YFSETQ. The CDR3 is 14 amino acids. With 7 bases removed from V and 0 bases from J, the gap between germline ends came to 14 bases. The CDR3 DNA sequence: TGCGCCAGCGCCCCGGGGGGCAACTCCTACGAGCAGTACTTC. Translating gives CASAPGGNSYEQYF. The complete variable domain, with remaining parts taken from reference TRBV5-1 and TRBJ2-7, reads KAGVTQTPRYLIKTRGQQVTLSCSPISGHRSVSWYQQTPGQGLQFLFEYFSETQRNKGNFPGRFSGRQFSNSRSEMNVSTLELGDSALYLCASAPGGNSYEQYFGPGTRLTVT.

This clone was observed a single time. V usage is TRBV7-9 and J usage is TRBJ1-1, with D possibly matching TRBD1 (5 bases). This CDR3 contains 13 residues. V was cut by 2 bases and J by 4 bases, with 8 bases left in between. The germline CDR1 and CDR2 sequences are SEHNR and FQNEAQ (reference sequence). The CDR3 reads CASSLSGGTEAFF. CDR3 bases: TGTGCCAGCAGCTTATCCGGGGGCACTGAAGCTTTCTTT.

In DNA, the CDR3 is TGCAGCGTGGGGACAGGAGAAGAGACCCAGTACTTC. Its translation is CSVGTGEETQYF. The chain is built from TRBV29-1 and TRBJ2-5, with TRBD1 matching 8 bases. The CDR3 runs 12 residues. J gave up 3 bases and V 6 bases, and 3 bases lay outside the gene matches. Per the germline V gene, CDR1 is SQVTM and CDR2 is ANQGSEA.

Only one count was recorded for this clone. The V call is TRBV6-6, the J call TRBJ1-5, with D perhaps TRBD1 (5 bases). The germline V gene has CDR1 MNHNY and CDR2 SVGAGI (reference sequence). CDR3 length: 16 residues. V lost 2 bases, J lost 3 bases, and 14 bases lay in between. The CDR3 spells CASSYAGWEDNQPQHF. The CDR3 DNA reads as TGTGCCAGCAGTTACGCAGGGTGGGAGGACAATCAGCCCCAGCATTTT.

This chain links TRBV28 with TRBJ2-1, with D perhaps matching TRBD2 (5 bases). Looked up from germline, CDR1 is MDHEN and CDR2 is SYDVKM. The V gene lost 8 bases and the J gene lost 2 bases, with 16 bases spanning the gap. The CDR3 is made up of 15 amino acids. This chain's CDR3 is CASLKAESTYNEQFF. CDR3 in DNA: TGTGCCAGCCTAAAAGCGGAAAGCACCTACAATGAGCAGTTCTTC. The full variable domain, completed using reference TRBV28 and TRBJ2-1, is DVKVTQSSRYLVKRTGEKVFLECVQDMDHENMFWYRQDPGLGLRLIYFSYDVKMKEKGDIPEGYSVSREKKERFSLILESASTNQTSMYLCASLKAESTYNEQFFGPGTRLTVL.

The chain recombines TRBV5-1 with TRBJ2-5; a weak D match, TRBD2 (6 bases). The CDR3 totals 15 residues. Looked up from germline, CDR1 is SGHRS and CDR2 is YFSETQ. Trimming stripped 3 bases from V and 5 bases from J, with 17 bases between. The CDR3 sequence: CASSSGSQGLETQYF. The CDR3 nucleotides read TGCGCCAGCAGCTCCGGGAGTCAAGGTCTCGAGACCCAGTACTTC.

This chain uses TRBV29-1 with TRBJ2-7; weak D call: TRBD1 (6 bases). V shed 6 bases and J shed 7 bases, with 16 bases lying between them. CDR3 length equals 12 residues. CDR1 is SQVTM and CDR2 is ANQGSEA in the germline V gene. Here the CDR3 DNA reads TGCAGCGTCCGATACCAGGGGCAGGAGCAGTACTTC. Its translation: CSVRYQGQEQYF.

V and J are TRBV7-9 and TRBJ2-7, with TRBD2 as a possible D gene (6 bases). Germline V gene lookup returns CDR1 SEHNR and CDR2 FQNEAQ (reference sequence). The CDR3 loop spans 12 amino acids. Trimming took 5 bases from V and 5 from J, leaving 10 bases between them. Here the CDR3 DNA reads TGTGCCAGCAGCGGGGGGTTTGACGAGCAGTACTTC. Translating it yields CASSGGFDEQYF.

This sequence joins TRBV7-2 and TRBJ1-1; D is possibly TRBD1 (6 bases). Trimming removed 3 bases from V and 6 bases from J, with 11 bases in between. Germline CDR1 and CDR2: SGHTA and FQGNSA. This CDR3 comprises 13 residues. CDR3 sequence reads: CASSFRGGAEAFF. DNA of the CDR3: TGTGCCAGCAGCTTCAGGGGTGGGGCTGAAGCTTTCTTT.